Listed here is a single T cell receptor beta chain. The data belong to a study of PD-L1 blockade in urothelial cancer. On the study more broadly: Per blood sample, T cells had a median of approximately 150,000.

Spike-ins of synthetic TCR analog templates went into each PCR. Clones were sequenced by immunoSEQ multiplex PCR, and TCRdb holds only the in-frame ones, with some missing. Of tens of thousands of clones in the sample, more than 75% were seen once. The CDR3 covers 20 residues. With V trimmed by 1 base and J by 0 bases, 11 bases remained unmatched. Germline V gives CDR1 MNHEY, CDR2 SMNVEV (reference sequence). The sequencing used PBMCs, collected around atezolizumab (anti-PD-L1) treatment. This chain connects TRBV27 to TRBJ2-6; 8 bases line up with TRBD1. The receptor was isolated from a man between 70 and 80 years old with urothelial cancer. The DNA for the CDR3 is TGTGCCAGCAGTTTATTCGGTAGACAGGGGTTAAGCTCTGGGGCCAACGTCCTGACTTTC. Protein product: CASSLFGRQGLSSGANVLTF. Looking up the rest from reference TRBV27 and TRBJ2-6 gives the full variable domain: EAQVTQNPRYLITVTGKKLTVTCSQNMNHEYMSWYRQDPGLGLRQIYYSMNVEVTDKGDVPEGYKVSRKEKRNFPLILESPSPNQTSLYFCASSLFGRQGLSSGANVLTFGAGSRLTVL.